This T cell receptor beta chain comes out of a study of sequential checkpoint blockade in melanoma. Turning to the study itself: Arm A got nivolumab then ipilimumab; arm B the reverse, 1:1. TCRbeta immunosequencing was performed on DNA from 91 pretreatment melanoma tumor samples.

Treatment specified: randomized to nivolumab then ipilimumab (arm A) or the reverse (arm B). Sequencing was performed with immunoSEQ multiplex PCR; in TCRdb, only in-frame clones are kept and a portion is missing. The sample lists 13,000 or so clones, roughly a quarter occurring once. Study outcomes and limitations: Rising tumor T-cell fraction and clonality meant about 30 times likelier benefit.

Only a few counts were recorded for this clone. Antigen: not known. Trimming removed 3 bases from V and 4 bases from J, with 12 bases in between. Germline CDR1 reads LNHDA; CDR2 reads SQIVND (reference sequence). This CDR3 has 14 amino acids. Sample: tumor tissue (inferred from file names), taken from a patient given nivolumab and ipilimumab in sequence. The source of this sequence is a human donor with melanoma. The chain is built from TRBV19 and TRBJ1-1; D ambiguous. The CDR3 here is CASSMMSGGTEAFF. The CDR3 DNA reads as TGTGCCAGTAGTATGATGAGTGGAGGCACTGAAGCTTTCTTT.